What follows are 2 T cell receptor beta chains derived from one specimen sequenced in a study of identical twins. One entry per CDR3 protein results from TCRdb running MiXCR on the 5' RACE reads. In the table there are around 570,000 distinct CDR3 sequences, just under 10% of which are singletons. These data were likewise used in another study, on yellow fever vaccine responses in identical twins.

Sequenced sample: PBMCs. These receptor sequences come from a woman in her late teens or twenties in good health.

This clonotype was seen many times. The chain recombines TRBV10-3 with TRBJ2-7, with 9 bases fitting TRBD1. Trimming took 6 bases from V and 3 from J; bases not matched to a gene: 9. Germline loops: CDR1 ENHRY, CDR2 SYGVKD. The CDR3 is 15 amino acids. The CDR3 DNA follows: TGTGCCATCAGAACTGACAGGGGGACTAACTACGAGCAGTACTTC. This gives the protein CAIRTDRGTNYEQYF.

This clonotype was seen at least ten times. This chain connects TRBV28 to TRBJ2-3, with 11 bases aligning to TRBD2. V trimming: 5 bases; J trimming: 1 base; junction bases outside the gene matches: 20. This CDR3 spans 21 amino acids. The germline V gene has CDR1 MDHEN and CDR2 SYDVKM. In DNA form, the CDR3 reads TGTGCCAGCAGTCCTCCCCCTCCACTAGCGGGAGAGGGGCTTGGCACAGATACGCAGTATTTT. Protein product: CASSPPPPLAGEGLGTDTQYF.